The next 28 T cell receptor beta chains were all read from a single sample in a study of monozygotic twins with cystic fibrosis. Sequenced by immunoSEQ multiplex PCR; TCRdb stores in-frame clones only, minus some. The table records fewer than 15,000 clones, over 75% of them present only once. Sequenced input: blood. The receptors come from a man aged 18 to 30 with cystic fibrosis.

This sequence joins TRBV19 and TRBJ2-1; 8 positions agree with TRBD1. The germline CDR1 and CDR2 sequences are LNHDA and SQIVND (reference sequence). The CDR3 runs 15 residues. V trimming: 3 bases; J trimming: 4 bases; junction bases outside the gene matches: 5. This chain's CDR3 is CASSIGQGGYNEQFF. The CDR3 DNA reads TGTGCCAGTAGTATCGGACAGGGTGGTTACAATGAGCAGTTCTTC.

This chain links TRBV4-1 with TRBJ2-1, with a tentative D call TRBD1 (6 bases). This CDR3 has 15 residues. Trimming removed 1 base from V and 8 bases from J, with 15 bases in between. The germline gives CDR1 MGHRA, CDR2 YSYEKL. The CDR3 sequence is CASSQGGWGRDEQFF. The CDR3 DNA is TGCGCCAGCAGCCAAGGGGGGTGGGGGCGCGATGAGCAGTTCTTC.

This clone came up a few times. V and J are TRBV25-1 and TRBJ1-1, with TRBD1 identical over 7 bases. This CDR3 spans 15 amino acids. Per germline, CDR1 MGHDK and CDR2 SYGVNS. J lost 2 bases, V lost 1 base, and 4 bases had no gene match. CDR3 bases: TGTGCCAGCAGTGAATTACGGACAGGTAACACTGAAGCTTTCTTT. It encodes CASSELRTGNTEAFF. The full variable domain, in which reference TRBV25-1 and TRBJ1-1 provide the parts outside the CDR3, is EADIYQTPRYLVIGTGKKITLECSQTMGHDKMYWYQQDPGMELHLIHYSYGVNSTEKGDLSSESTVSRIRTEHFPLTLESARPSHTSQYLCASSELRTGNTEAFFGQGTRLTVV.

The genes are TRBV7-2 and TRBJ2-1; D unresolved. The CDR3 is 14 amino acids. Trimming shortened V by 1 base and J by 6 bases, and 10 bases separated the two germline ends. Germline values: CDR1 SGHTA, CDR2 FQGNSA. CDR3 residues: CASSLDGATNEQFF. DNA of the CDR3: TGTGCCAGCAGCTTAGATGGCGCTACCAATGAGCAGTTCTTC.

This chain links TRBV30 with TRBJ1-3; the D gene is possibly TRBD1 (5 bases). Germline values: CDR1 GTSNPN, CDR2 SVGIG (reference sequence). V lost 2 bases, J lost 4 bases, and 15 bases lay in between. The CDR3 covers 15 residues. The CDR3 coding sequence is TGTGCCTGGAGTCACCCAGGGATCTGGGGAAACACCATATATTTT. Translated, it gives CAWSHPGIWGNTIYF.

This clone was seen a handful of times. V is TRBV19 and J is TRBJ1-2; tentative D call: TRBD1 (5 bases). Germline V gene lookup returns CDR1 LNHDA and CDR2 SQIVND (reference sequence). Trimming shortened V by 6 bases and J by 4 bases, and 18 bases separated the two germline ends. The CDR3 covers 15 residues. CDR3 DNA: TGTGCCAGTAGACAATATTCGGGGCTTGGCTATGGCTACACCTTC. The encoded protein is CASRQYSGLGYGYTF.

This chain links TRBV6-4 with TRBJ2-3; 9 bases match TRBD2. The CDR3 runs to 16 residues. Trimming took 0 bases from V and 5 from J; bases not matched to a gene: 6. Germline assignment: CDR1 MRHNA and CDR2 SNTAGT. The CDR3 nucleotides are TGTGCCAGCAGTGACTCTGGCGGGGGGGGTCGAGATACGCAGTATTTT. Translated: CASSDSGGGGRDTQYF.

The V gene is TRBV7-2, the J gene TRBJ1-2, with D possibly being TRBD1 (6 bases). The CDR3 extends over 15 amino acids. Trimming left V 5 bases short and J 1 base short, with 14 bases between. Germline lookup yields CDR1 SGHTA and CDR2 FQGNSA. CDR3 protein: CASSQGHRINYGYTF. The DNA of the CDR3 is TGTGCCAGCAGCCAGGGACACCGCATTAACTATGGCTACACCTTC.

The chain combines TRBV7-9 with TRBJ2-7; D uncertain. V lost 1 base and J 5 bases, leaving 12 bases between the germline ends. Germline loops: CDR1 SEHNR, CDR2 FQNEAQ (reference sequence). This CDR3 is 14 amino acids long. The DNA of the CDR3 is TGTGCCAGCAGCTTAGGGGAACTGCTCAACGAGCAGTACTTC. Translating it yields CASSLGELLNEQYF.

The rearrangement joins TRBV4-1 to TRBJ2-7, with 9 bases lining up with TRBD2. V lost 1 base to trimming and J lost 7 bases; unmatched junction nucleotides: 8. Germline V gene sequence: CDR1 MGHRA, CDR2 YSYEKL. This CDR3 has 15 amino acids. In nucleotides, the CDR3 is TGCGCCAGCAGCCAAGGGGCAGCGGGGGGACGAGAGCAGTACTTC. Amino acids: CASSQGAAGGREQYF.

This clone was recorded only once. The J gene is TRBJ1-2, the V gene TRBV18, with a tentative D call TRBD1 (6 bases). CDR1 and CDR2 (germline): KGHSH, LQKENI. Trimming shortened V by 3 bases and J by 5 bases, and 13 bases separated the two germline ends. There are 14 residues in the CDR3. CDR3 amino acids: CASSPEAQGYGYTF. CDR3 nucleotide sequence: TGTGCCAGCTCACCTGAGGCACAGGGTTATGGCTACACCTTC. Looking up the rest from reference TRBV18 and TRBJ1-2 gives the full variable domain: NAGVMQNPRHLVRRRGQEARLRCSPMKGHSHVYWYRQLPEEGLKFMVYLQKENIIDESGMPKERFSAEFPKEGPSILRIQQVVRGDSAAYFCASSPEAQGYGYTFGSGTRLTVV.

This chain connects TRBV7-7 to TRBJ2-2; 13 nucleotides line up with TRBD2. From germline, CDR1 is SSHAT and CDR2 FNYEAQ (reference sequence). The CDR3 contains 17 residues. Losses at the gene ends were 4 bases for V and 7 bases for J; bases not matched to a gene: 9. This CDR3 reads CASSSWTSGSQGGELFF. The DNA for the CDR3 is TGTGCCAGCAGCTCCTGGACTAGCGGGAGTCAGGGCGGGGAGCTGTTTTTT.

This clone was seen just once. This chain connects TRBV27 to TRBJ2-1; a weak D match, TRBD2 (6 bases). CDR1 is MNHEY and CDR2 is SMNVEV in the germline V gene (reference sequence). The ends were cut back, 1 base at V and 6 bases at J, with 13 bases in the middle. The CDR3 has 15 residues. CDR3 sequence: CASSLLGGTSNEQFF. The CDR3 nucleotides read TGTGCCAGCAGTTTATTGGGGGGTACATCCAATGAGCAGTTCTTC.

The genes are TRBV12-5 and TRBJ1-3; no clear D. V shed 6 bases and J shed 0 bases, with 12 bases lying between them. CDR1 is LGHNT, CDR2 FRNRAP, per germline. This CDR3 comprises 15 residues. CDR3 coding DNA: TGTGCTAGTGGCCTCCTCCAGAGCTCTGGAAACACCATATATTTT. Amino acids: CASGLLQSSGNTIYF. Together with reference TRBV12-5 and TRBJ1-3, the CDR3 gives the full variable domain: DARVTQTPRHKVTEMGQEVTMRCQPILGHNTVFWYRQTMMQGLELLAYFRNRAPLDDSGMPKDRFSAEMPDATLATLKIQPSEPRDSAVYFCASGLLQSSGNTIYFGEGSWLTVV.

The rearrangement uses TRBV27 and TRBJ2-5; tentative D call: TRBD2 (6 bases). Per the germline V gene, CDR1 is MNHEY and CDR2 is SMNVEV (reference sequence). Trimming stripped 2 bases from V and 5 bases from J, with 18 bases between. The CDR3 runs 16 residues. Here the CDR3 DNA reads TGTGCCAGCAGTTTAACAGGTCGGGGCGCGGGGGAGACCCAGTACTTC. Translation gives CASSLTGRGAGETQYF.

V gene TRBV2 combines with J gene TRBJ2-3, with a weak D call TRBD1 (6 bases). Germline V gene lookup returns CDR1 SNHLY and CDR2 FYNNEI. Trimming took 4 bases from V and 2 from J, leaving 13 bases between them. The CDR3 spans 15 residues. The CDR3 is CASSVTGAHTDTQYF. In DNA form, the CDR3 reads TGTGCCAGCAGTGTGACAGGCGCTCACACAGATACGCAGTATTTT.

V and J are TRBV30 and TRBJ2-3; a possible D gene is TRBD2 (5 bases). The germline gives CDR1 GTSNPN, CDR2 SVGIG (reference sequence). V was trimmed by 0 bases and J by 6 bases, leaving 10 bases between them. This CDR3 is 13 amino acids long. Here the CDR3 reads CAWSVYPGDTQYF. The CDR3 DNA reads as TGTGCCTGGAGTGTATACCCGGGGGATACGCAGTATTTT.

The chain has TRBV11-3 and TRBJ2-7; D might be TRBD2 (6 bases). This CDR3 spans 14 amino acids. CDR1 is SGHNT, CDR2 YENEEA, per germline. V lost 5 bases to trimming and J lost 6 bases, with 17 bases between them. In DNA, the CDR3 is TGTGCCAGCAGCCCCACCGCGGCCGGGGGCGAGCAGTACTTC. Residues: CASSPTAAGGEQYF.

CDR3 sequence reads: CASRYRVYGYTF. The DNA of the CDR3 is TGCGCCAGCCGATACAGGGTTTATGGCTACACCTTC. The chain joins TRBV23-1 to TRBJ1-2; D may be TRBD1 (6 bases). TRBV23-1 is annotated as an ORF whose role is uncertain. V shed 8 bases and J shed 5 bases, with 12 bases lying between them. This CDR3 has 12 residues.

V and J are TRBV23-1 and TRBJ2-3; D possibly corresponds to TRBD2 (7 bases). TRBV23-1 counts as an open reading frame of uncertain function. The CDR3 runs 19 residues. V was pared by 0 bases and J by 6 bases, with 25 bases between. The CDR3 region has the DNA TGCGCCAGCAGTCAATCGATCGGGGAGGGGGGCCTTATTTCGGATACGCAGTATTTT. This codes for CASSQSIGEGGLISDTQYF.

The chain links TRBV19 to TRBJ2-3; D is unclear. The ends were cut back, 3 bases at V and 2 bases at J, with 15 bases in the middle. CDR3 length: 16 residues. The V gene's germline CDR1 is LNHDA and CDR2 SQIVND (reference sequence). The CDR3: CASSITATLATDTQYF. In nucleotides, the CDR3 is TGTGCCAGTAGTATTACAGCGACACTCGCCACAGATACGCAGTATTTT.

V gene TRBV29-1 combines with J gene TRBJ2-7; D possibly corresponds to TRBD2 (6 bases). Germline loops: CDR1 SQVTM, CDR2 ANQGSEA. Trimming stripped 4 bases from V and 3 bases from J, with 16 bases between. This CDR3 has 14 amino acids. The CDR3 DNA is TGCAGCGTTGTGACGGCGGGAAACATCTACGAGCAGTACTTC. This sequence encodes CSVVTAGNIYEQYF.

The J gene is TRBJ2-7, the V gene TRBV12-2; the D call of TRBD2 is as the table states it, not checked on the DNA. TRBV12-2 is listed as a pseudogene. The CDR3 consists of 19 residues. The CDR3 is CASRLASEVLAQSSYEQYF. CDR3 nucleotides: TGTGCAAGTCGCTTAGCGAGTGAGGTACTAGCACAGAGCTCCTACGAGCAGTACTTC.

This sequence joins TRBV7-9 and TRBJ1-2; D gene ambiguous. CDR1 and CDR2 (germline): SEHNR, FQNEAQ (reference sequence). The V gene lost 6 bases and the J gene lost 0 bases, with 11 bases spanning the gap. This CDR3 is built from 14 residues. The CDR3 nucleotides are TGTGCCAGCAGTCCAACCGGGACTAACTATGGCTACACCTTC. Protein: CASSPTGTNYGYTF.

CDR3 sequence reads: CASSSAGRSPLHF. In nucleotides, the CDR3 is TGTGCCAGCAGCTCAGCAGGGCGGTCACCCCTCCACTTT. The chain employs TRBV5-4 and TRBJ1-6, with D possibly matching TRBD1 (5 bases). The V end lost 3 bases, the J end lost 10 bases, and 11 bases lay between the germline ends. There are 13 residues in the CDR3. Germline V gene data show CDR1 as SGHNT and CDR2 as YYREEE (reference sequence).

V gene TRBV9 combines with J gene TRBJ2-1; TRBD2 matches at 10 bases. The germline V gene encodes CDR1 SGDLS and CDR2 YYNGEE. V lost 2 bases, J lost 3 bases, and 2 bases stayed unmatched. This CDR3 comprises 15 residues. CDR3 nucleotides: TGTGCCAGCAGCGTCCCTAGCGGGAGCTACAATGAGCAGTTCTTC. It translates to CASSVPSGSYNEQFF.

The CDR3 region has the DNA TGTGCCAGCAGTTACAGGCCCGGGGAGCTGTTTTTT. Protein: CASSYRPGELFF. The J gene is TRBJ2-2, the V gene TRBV6-6; unclear D gene. The CDR3 is 12 residues long. V was clipped by 2 bases and J by 6 bases, with 4 bases between them. Germline assignment: CDR1 MNHNY and CDR2 SVGAGI (reference sequence).

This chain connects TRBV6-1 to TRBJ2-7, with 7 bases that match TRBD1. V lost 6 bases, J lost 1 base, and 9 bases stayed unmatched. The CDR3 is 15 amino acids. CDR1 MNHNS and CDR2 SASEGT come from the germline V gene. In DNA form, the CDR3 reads TGTGCCAGCAGCGACGGACAGGCAACTTCCTACGAGCAGTACTTC. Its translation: CASSDGQATSYEQYF.